One sample yielded the 13 T cell receptor beta chains listed below, sequenced in a study of blood T cells in healthy people across ages. Primed by a sample-barcoded 5' primer and a J-beta primer mix, a second PCR proceeded for roughly 6 to 12 cycles. MiXCR was run by TCRdb on the 5' RACE reads, yielding one entry per CDR3 protein. The sample yields about 1.6 million distinct CDR3 sequences, roughly a third seen once. The sequencing input was blood. These receptors all come from a woman aged 30 to 39 in good health.

This clonotype has a single count. DNA of the CDR3: TGTGCCAGCAGCCGACGCGAGGGGGGTAACATTGGCTACACCTTC. Translated: CASSRREGGNIGYTF. The J gene is TRBJ1-2, the V gene TRBV3-1, with D tentatively TRBD1 (6 bases). The CDR3 length is 15 residues. With 4 bases removed from V and 7 bases from J, the gap between germline ends came to 19 bases. Germline-derived CDR1 and CDR2 are LGHDT and YNNKEL (reference sequence).

This clonotype came up a few times. The V gene is TRBV7-9, the J gene TRBJ2-3; TRBD2 agrees at 13 bases. After removal of 6 bases from V and 1 base from J, the junction contained 10 bases not matched to a gene. The CDR3 contains 18 residues. Germline CDR1 SEHNR, CDR2 FQNEAQ (reference sequence). The CDR3 region has the DNA TGTGCCAGCAGACCTGGACTAGCGGGAGATTATGGCACAGATACGCAGTATTTT. Amino acid sequence: CASRPGLAGDYGTDTQYF.

The chain is built from TRBV4-2 and TRBJ1-5; D is possibly TRBD1 (6 bases). The CDR3 is made up of 16 amino acids. V gave up 1 base and J gave up 0 bases, with 10 bases separating them. Germline V gene lookup returns CDR1 LGHNA and CDR2 YNFKEQ. CDR3 protein: CASSQVGQSSNQPQHF. CDR3 DNA sequence: TGTGCCAGCAGCCAAGTTGGACAGAGTAGCAATCAGCCCCAGCATTTT.

The rearrangement joins TRBV6-5 to TRBJ1-2, with D maybe TRBD1 (6 bases). Trimming shortened V by 6 bases and J by 0 bases, and 14 bases separated the two germline ends. The CDR3 spans 15 residues. Germline V gives CDR1 MNHEY, CDR2 SVGAGI. CDR3 in amino acids: CASRTDRNSNYGYTF. CDR3 bases: TGTGCCAGCAGAACGGACAGAAACTCTAACTATGGCTACACCTTC.

The DNA for the CDR3 is TGCGCCAGCAGCCCCAACCCACCAGGAGGAACCGGGGAGCTGTTTTTT. This encodes CASSPNPPGGTGELFF. This sequence joins TRBV5-1 and TRBJ2-2, with TRBD2 as a possible D gene (5 bases). The CDR3 length is 16 residues. The V gene lost 4 bases and the J gene lost 5 bases, with 18 bases spanning the gap. Per germline, CDR1 SGHRS and CDR2 YFSETQ.

The chain carries TRBV5-1 and TRBJ1-1; the D is unclear. The germline V and J ends were trimmed by 3 bases and 4 bases, with 19 bases remaining between them. There are 16 residues in the CDR3. Germline V gene lookup returns CDR1 SGHRS and CDR2 YFSETQ. The CDR3 DNA is TGCGCCAGCAGCTCGCTCATGGCTGGTGCGAGCACTGAAGCTTTCTTT. It encodes CASSSLMAGASTEAFF.

The V and J genes are TRBV27 and TRBJ2-7, with 15 nucleotides matching TRBD2. This CDR3 has 16 residues. Unmatched junction bases numbered 4, after V lost 6 bases and J lost 1 base. Germline CDR1 and CDR2: MNHEY and SMNVEV (reference sequence). The CDR3 DNA follows: TGTGCCAGCAGACTCGGGACTAGCGGGAGGTCCTACGAGCAGTACTTC. It is translated as CASRLGTSGRSYEQYF.

Only a few counts were recorded for this clonotype. This sequence joins TRBV12-3 or TRBV12-4 and TRBJ1-1, with D uncertain. The CDR3 has 11 amino acids. Trimming shortened V by 6 bases and J by 11 bases, and 13 bases separated the two germline ends. The CDR3 region has the DNA TGTGCCAGCAGCTCCGCAACGCAGGCTTTCTTT. It specifies CASSSATQAFF.

Only a few counts were recorded for this clonotype. This sequence joins TRBV7-2 and TRBJ2-3, with 9 positions matching TRBD2. The germline V gene encodes CDR1 SGHTA and CDR2 FQGNSA. The J segment lost 0 bases and the V segment lost 3 bases, leaving 16 bases of the junction unmatched. This CDR3 is built from 20 residues. The CDR3 reads CASSFGSGGSLPSSTDTQYF. CDR3 in DNA: TGTGCCAGCAGCTTCGGAAGCGGGGGGTCTCTACCTTCTAGCACAGATACGCAGTATTTT.

The chain has TRBV28 and TRBJ1-2; no clear D. CDR1 and CDR2 from the germline V gene are MDHEN and SYDVKM. Trimming left V 1 base short and J 1 base short, with 10 bases between. This CDR3 has 15 amino acids. CDR3 nucleotide sequence: TGTGCCAGCAGTTTATTCGCAGATGTTAACTATGGCTACACCTTC. It specifies CASSLFADVNYGYTF.

This rearrangement joins TRBV2 to TRBJ2-7; TRBD1 matches at 10 bases. The J call could be wrong; TRBJ2-5 is a better fit for the DNA end. Germline assignment: CDR1 SNHLY and CDR2 FYNNEI. CDR3 length: 15 residues. The CDR3 DNA reads as TGTGCCAGCAGTATCGGGACAGGGGCTGGAGAGACCCAGTACTTC. As protein: CASSIGTGAGETQYF.

The V call is TRBV6-1, the J call TRBJ1-2; D might be TRBD1 (5 bases). The CDR3 is 13 residues long. Germline CDR1 MNHNS, CDR2 SASEGT. The V gene lost 7 bases and the J gene lost 3 bases, with 12 bases spanning the gap. The CDR3 here is CASTFGGYYGYTF. CDR3 DNA: TGTGCCAGCACCTTCGGGGGATACTATGGCTACACCTTC.

The gene calls are TRBV10-3 and TRBJ2-7; D assignment may be TRBD1 or TRBD2 (5 bases each). CDR3 length: 14 residues. Germline CDR1 is ENHRY and CDR2 is SYGVKD. Trimming took 4 bases from V and 2 from J, leaving 12 bases between them. The CDR3 spells CAISAGPETYEQYF. The CDR3 DNA sequence: TGTGCCATCAGTGCGGGGCCCGAGACCTACGAGCAGTACTTC.